This T cell receptor beta chain was observed in a study of shared clonotypes between healthy human individuals. V trimming: 2 bases; J trimming: 7 bases; junction bases outside the gene matches: 12. The germline gives CDR1 MNHEY, CDR2 SMNVEV (reference sequence). CDR3 length: 16 residues. Some clones are missing from TCRdb's copy, which holds only in-frame ones; the method was immunoSEQ multiplex PCR. Of 550,000 to 850,000 clones in the sample, over 55% were seen once. The study, taken as a whole, reports: Relative to memory subsets, naive subsets generally showed larger estimated richness. Non-shared clonotypes displayed generation probabilities falling below those of clonotypes present in all four donors. Blood was the sole source, and tissue repertoires probably differ.

Details on this clone: The antigen remains undetermined.

V and J are TRBV27 and TRBJ1-2, with 8 bases that match TRBD1. Sequencing was done on a sample of memory CD4+ T cells sorted from blood. Subset of the sample: CD45RA-negative fraction. The clonotype originates from a woman aged 25 to 39 in good health. The CDR3 loop is CASSLGPPGQAGGYTF. Here the CDR3 DNA reads TGTGCCAGCAGTTTAGGGCCCCCGGGACAGGCGGGTGGCTACACCTTC.